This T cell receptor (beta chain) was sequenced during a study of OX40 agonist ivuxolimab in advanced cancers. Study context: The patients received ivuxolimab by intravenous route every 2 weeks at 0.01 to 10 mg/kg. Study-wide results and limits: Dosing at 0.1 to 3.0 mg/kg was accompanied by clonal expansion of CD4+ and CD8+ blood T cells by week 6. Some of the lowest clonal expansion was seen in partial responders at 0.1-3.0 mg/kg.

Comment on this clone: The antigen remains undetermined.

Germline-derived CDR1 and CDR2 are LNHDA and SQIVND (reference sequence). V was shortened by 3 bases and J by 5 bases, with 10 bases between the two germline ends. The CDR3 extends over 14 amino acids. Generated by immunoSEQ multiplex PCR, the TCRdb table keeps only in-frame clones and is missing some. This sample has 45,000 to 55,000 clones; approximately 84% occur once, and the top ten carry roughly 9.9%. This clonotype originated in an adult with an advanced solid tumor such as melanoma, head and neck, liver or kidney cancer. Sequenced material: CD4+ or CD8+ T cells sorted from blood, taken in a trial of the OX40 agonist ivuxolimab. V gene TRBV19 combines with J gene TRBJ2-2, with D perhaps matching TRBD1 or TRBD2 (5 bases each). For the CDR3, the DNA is TGTGCCAGTAGTATGTGGGGGACGACCGGGGAGCTGTTTTTT. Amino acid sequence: CASSMWGTTGELFF.